A selection of T cell receptor beta chains follows, all from one sample in a study of PD-L1 blockade in urothelial cancer. Only in-frame clones appear in the TCRdb table, and some are missing; sequencing was by immunoSEQ multiplex PCR. The table has about 36,000 clones, roughly 84% seen once. The specimen comprised PBMCs, sampled around atezolizumab (anti-PD-L1) treatment. All receptors derive from a man aged 40-55 years with urothelial cancer. The conserved cysteine and the conserved F or W are not part of the CDR3 here.

v_call: TRBV28; j_call: TRBJ1-3; cdr3_aa: ASIPQGIGNTIY
v_call: TRBV7-8; j_call: TRBJ2-1; cdr3_aa: ASIQGREQF
v_call: TRBV28; j_call: TRBJ1-1; cdr3_aa: ASRRTGRGSEAF
v_call: TRBV6-1; j_call: TRBJ2-7; cdr3_aa: ASSDSGYSPAYEQY
v_call: TRBV7-6; j_call: TRBJ2-5; cdr3_aa: ASSPRGRGETQY
v_call: TRBV6-5; j_call: TRBJ2-5; cdr3_aa: ASSYSGETQY
v_call: TRBV7-9; j_call: TRBJ1-2; cdr3_aa: ASSPKTVAVYGYT
v_call: TRBV9; j_call: TRBJ2-1; cdr3_aa: ASSPSFRAGGQAEQF
v_call: TRBV5-8; j_call: TRBJ1-5; cdr3_aa: ASSVATGGNQPQH
v_call: TRBV4-1; j_call: TRBJ2-7; cdr3_aa: ASSQDLGGFYEQY
v_call: TRBV7-8; j_call: TRBJ1-3; cdr3_aa: ASSLDRARSGNTIY
v_call: TRBV29-1; j_call: TRBJ2-2; cdr3_aa: SVERSGRTGTGELF
v_call: TRBV4-2; j_call: TRBJ2-3; cdr3_aa: ASSHGTSGESTDTQY
v_call: TRBV11-2; j_call: TRBJ2-7; cdr3_aa: ASREGRLIFYEQY
v_call: TRBV30; j_call: TRBJ1-2; cdr3_aa: AWEPQGAFGYT
v_call: TRBV18; j_call: TRBJ2-2; cdr3_aa: ASSGAKNTGELF
v_call: TRBV27; j_call: TRBJ2-7; cdr3_aa: ASSREYLSYEQY
v_call: TRBV15; j_call: TRBJ1-5; cdr3_aa: ATSRDRDQPQH
v_call: TRBV28; j_call: TRBJ1-5; cdr3_aa: ASSFLSTAQGPQH
v_call: TRBV7-9; j_call: TRBJ1-1; cdr3_aa: ASSSRQGGTEAF
v_call: TRBV11-2; j_call: TRBJ1-5; cdr3_aa: ASSPQGLGQPQH
v_call: TRBV28; j_call: TRBJ2-7; cdr3_aa: ASRDRVPSYEQY
v_call: TRBV5-4; j_call: TRBJ1-1; cdr3_aa: ASRDGTGGQAF
v_call: TRBV5-6; j_call: TRBJ1-1; cdr3_aa: ASSWTPYTEAF
v_call: TRBV9; j_call: TRBJ2-7; cdr3_aa: ASSVGQEFSYEQY
v_call: TRBV2; j_call: TRBJ2-1; cdr3_aa: ASSDWGGGEQF
v_call: TRBV5-1; j_call: TRBJ2-2; cdr3_aa: ASSLGGGTGELF
v_call: TRBV29-1; j_call: TRBJ1-1; cdr3_aa: SVLGGLRASTEAF
v_call: TRBV9; j_call: TRBJ1-5; cdr3_aa: ASSDGIRDLKRNQPQH
v_call: TRBV4-2; j_call: TRBJ2-3; cdr3_aa: ASSQETSVIGAQY
v_call: TRBV9; j_call: TRBJ1-1; cdr3_aa: ASSGVGLTEAF
v_call: TRBV6-1; j_call: TRBJ2-3; cdr3_aa: ASSEVPGVDAQY
v_call: TRBV7-3; j_call: TRBJ2-7; cdr3_aa: ASSSGQGLEQY
v_call: TRBV4-2; j_call: TRBJ1-1; cdr3_aa: ASSQEQNTEAF
v_call: TRBV5-6; j_call: TRBJ1-2; cdr3_aa: ASSLRGTARYGYT
v_call: TRBV5-4; j_call: TRBJ1-1; cdr3_aa: ASSRQGSSEAF
v_call: TRBV5-8; j_call: TRBJ1-1; cdr3_aa: ASSLGQGSEEAF
v_call: TRBV11-2; j_call: TRBJ2-7; cdr3_aa: ASSLGGTSGTEQY
v_call: TRBV29-1; j_call: TRBJ2-7; cdr3_aa: SVESRGVREQY
v_call: TRBV7-2; j_call: TRBJ1-2; cdr3_aa: ASSPRGYYGYT
v_call: TRBV2; j_call: TRBJ1-5; cdr3_aa: ASSVLHQGQPQH
v_call: TRBV7-9; j_call: TRBJ1-2; cdr3_aa: ASSLALGLYGYT
v_call: TRBV7-3; j_call: TRBJ2-5; cdr3_aa: ASSLELGETQY
v_call: TRBV7-9; j_call: TRBJ2-7; cdr3_aa: ASSLVAGLNEQY
v_call: TRBV30; j_call: TRBJ2-1; cdr3_aa: AWSGTSGSKSYNEQF
v_call: TRBV6-5; j_call: TRBJ1-5; cdr3_aa: ASSPSGQPQH
v_call: TRBV7-9; j_call: TRBJ1-4; cdr3_aa: ASSFGATNEKLF
v_call: TRBV9; j_call: TRBJ2-1; cdr3_aa: ASSSRVGRDYNEQF
v_call: TRBV7-2; j_call: TRBJ2-1; cdr3_aa: ASSLGGTSANNEQF
v_call: TRBV9; j_call: TRBJ1-4; cdr3_aa: ASSPTPGTGVEKLF
v_call: TRBV5-5; j_call: TRBJ2-5; cdr3_aa: ASSLGLAGGQETQY